These 30 T cell receptor beta chains originate from one sample sequenced in a study of CD8 T cells in ankylosing spondylitis. Study-level results: Seemingly characteristic of ankylosing spondylitis blood was a TCR beta motif consisting of 7 or 8 highly homologous variants.

No antigen has been assigned to these receptors. TCRdb recomputed calls from the 5' RACE reads with MiXCR, one row per CDR3 protein. The sample consists of 200,000 to 250,000 distinct CDR3 sequences, approximately 20% of them appearing once. Sequences were obtained from blood, either unsorted or a sorted T cell fraction (not recorded which). These receptors were collected from a male donor with ankylosing spondylitis.

The chain links TRBV12-3 or TRBV12-4 to TRBJ2-3, with a possible D match to TRBD2 (7 bases). This CDR3 is 15 amino acids long. Trimming removed 6 bases at V and 4 bases at J, with 17 bases between. The DNA for the CDR3 is TGTGCCAGCAGCCGGTCGGGGGGCTTCGCAGATACGCAGTATTTT. Amino acid sequence: CASSRSGGFADTQYF.

At least ten counts were recorded for this clonotype. The chain employs TRBV27 and TRBJ2-7; no definite D call. The V and J ends lost 6 bases and 3 bases respectively, with 18 bases between them. This CDR3 has 15 residues. Germline V CDR1 and CDR2: MNHEY, SMNVEV (reference sequence). CDR3 amino acids: CASRAYWASLYEQYF. CDR3 nucleotides: TGTGCCAGCAGAGCCTACTGGGCAAGTCTCTACGAGCAGTACTTC.

The CDR3 DNA reads as TGTGCCAGCAGTTTAAATGGACTAGCAGCGTACGAGCAGTACTTC. This codes for CASSLNGLAAYEQYF. The chain has TRBV28 and TRBJ2-7; TRBD2 agrees at 8 bases. Looked up from germline, CDR1 is MDHEN and CDR2 is SYDVKM. The CDR3 is made up of 15 amino acids. With 2 bases clipped from V and 4 bases from J, the junction kept 7 bases outside the gene matches.

The sample holds a few counts of this clonotype. The CDR3 sequence is CASSAKQGAYSPLHF. As DNA, the CDR3 is TGTGCCAGCAGCGCCAAACAGGGGGCCTATTCACCCCTCCACTTT. The chain carries TRBV21-1 and TRBJ1-6; the table assigns TRBD1, which was not confirmed against the DNA. TRBV21-1 is designated a pseudogene. This CDR3 has 15 amino acids.

V and J are TRBV7-6 and TRBJ1-6, with TRBD1 identical over 7 bases. The CDR3 is made up of 14 amino acids. The ends lost 1 base at V and 9 bases at J; junction bases unmatched: 3. From germline, CDR1 is SGHVS and CDR2 FNYEAQ. The CDR3 reads CASSLEGAVSPLHF. CDR3 nucleotides: TGTGCCAGCAGCTTAGAGGGGGCTGTTTCACCCCTCCACTTT.

This clonotype was recorded a few times. This chain links TRBV20-1 with TRBJ2-7; 14 nucleotides agree with TRBD2. Germline CDR1 and CDR2: DFQATT and SNEGSKA (reference sequence). The CDR3 spans 18 residues. Germline trimming cut 0 bases from V and 0 bases from J; bases unmatched to any gene: 7. CDR3 region: CSARDAGLAGGHSYEQYF. In DNA, the CDR3 is TGCAGTGCTAGAGACGCCGGACTAGCGGGAGGACACTCCTACGAGCAGTACTTC.

The chain joins TRBV7-2 to TRBJ2-2; unclear D gene. Germline values: CDR1 SGHTA, CDR2 FQGNSA. The length of the CDR3 is 13 residues. V dropped 7 bases and J dropped 1 base, with 7 bases sitting between them. CDR3 DNA: TGTGCCAGCATCATTAGGAACACCGGGGAGCTGTTTTTT. It translates to CASIIRNTGELFF.

The chain combines TRBV4-1 with TRBJ2-1; 7 nucleotides align to TRBD1. Per germline, CDR1 MGHRA and CDR2 YSYEKL. The CDR3 is 17 residues long. Trimming at V came to 4 bases and at J to 9 bases, leaving 18 bases not matched to a gene. The CDR3 sequence is CASSPHGQAGQFGEQFF. CDR3 coding DNA: TGCGCCAGCAGCCCCCACGGACAGGCTGGACAATTTGGTGAGCAGTTCTTC.

This clonotype has only a few counts. The gene calls are TRBV2 and TRBJ2-7, with TRBD2 matching over 14 bases. From germline, CDR1 is SNHLY and CDR2 FYNNEI. Unmatched junction bases numbered 8, after V lost 7 bases and J lost 6 bases. CDR3 size: 15 residues. Written as DNA, the CDR3 is TGTGCCAGCAACGGACTAGCGGGGGGATCTGGCGAGCAGTACTTC. It yields the protein CASNGLAGGSGEQYF.

This clonotype was seen a few times. The J gene is TRBJ2-3, the V gene TRBV27; the match to TRBD2 covers 13 bases. The germline CDR1 and CDR2 sequences are MNHEY and SMNVEV (reference sequence). V lost 6 bases and J lost 2; bases outside the gene matches: 5. The CDR3 is 16 residues long. The CDR3 reads CASRLAGGLPTDTQYF. The CDR3 DNA is TGTGCCAGCAGACTAGCGGGAGGGCTGCCCACAGATACGCAGTATTTT.

The rearrangement joins TRBV6-5 to TRBJ2-2, with unresolved D. Germline CDR1 and CDR2: MNHEY and SVGAGI. The V gene lost 2 bases and the J gene lost 2 bases, with 9 bases spanning the gap. This CDR3 contains 15 residues. The DNA of the CDR3 is TGTGCCAGCAGTTACAGGGTGGCCAACACCGGGGAGCTGTTTTTT. It codes for CASSYRVANTGELFF.

The chain recombines TRBV5-1 with TRBJ2-1; 12 bases match TRBD2. The ends lost 4 bases at V and 6 bases at J; junction bases unmatched: 17. The CDR3 length is 19 residues. The V gene's germline CDR1 is SGHRS and CDR2 YFSETQ. This CDR3 is CASSHPTSGGQEGANEQFF. Here the CDR3 DNA reads TGCGCCAGCAGCCACCCAACTAGCGGGGGGCAGGAGGGGGCCAATGAGCAGTTCTTC. Based on the CDR3 plus reference TRBV5-1 and TRBJ2-1, the full variable domain is KAGVTQTPRYLIKTRGQQVTLSCSPISGHRSVSWYQQTPGQGLQFLFEYFSETQRNKGNFPGRFSGRQFSNSRSEMNVSTLELGDSALYLCASSHPTSGGQEGANEQFFGPGTRLTVL.

The chain links TRBV7-9 to TRBJ2-3; D is uncertain. V lost 4 bases and J 5 bases, leaving 10 bases between the germline ends. This CDR3 spans 13 amino acids. CDR1 and CDR2 (germline): SEHNR, FQNEAQ (reference sequence). CDR3 amino acids: CASSSPRKDTQYF. The CDR3 DNA sequence: TGTGCCAGCAGCTCCCCCCGGAAAGATACGCAGTATTTT.

The chain carries TRBV9 and TRBJ2-4; 12 bases agree with TRBD1. Germline lookup yields CDR1 SGDLS and CDR2 YYNGEE. CDR3 length equals 14 residues. V shed 3 bases and J 9 bases; nucleotides not matched to a gene: 4. The CDR3 nucleotides are TGTGCCAGCAGCGAAGGGACAGGGGGCGGCATTCAGTACTTC. It translates to CASSEGTGGGIQYF. Based on the CDR3 plus reference TRBV9 and TRBJ2-4, the full variable domain is DSGVTQTPKHLITATGQRVTLRCSPRSGDLSVYWYQQSLDQGLQFLIQYYNGEERAKGNILERFSAQQFPDLHSELNLSSLELGDSALYFCASSEGTGGGIQYFGAGTRLSVL.

In this sample, this clonotype turned up a few times. The chain couples TRBV2 to TRBJ1-3; TRBD1 might be the D (6 bases). The ends were cut back, 7 bases at V and 0 bases at J, with 10 bases in the middle. Per the germline V gene, CDR1 is SNHLY and CDR2 is FYNNEI. The CDR3 length is 14 residues. The CDR3 here is CASTGGDSGNTIYF. In DNA form, the CDR3 reads TGTGCCAGCACGGGGGGCGACTCTGGAAACACCATATATTTT.

This clonotype appeared a few times. The rearrangement uses TRBV27 and TRBJ2-1, with D possibly called TRBD1 or TRBD2 (5 bases each). V was cut by 4 bases and J by 8 bases, with 15 bases left in between. The CDR3 is made up of 14 amino acids. Germline lookup yields CDR1 MNHEY and CDR2 SMNVEV (reference sequence). The CDR3 DNA reads as TGTGCCAGCAGTTCCGGGACCCTAGGCTATGAGCAGTTCTTC. As protein: CASSSGTLGYEQFF.

This clonotype was seen more than once but under ten times. The chain carries TRBV19 and TRBJ2-1; D call uncertain. Germline V gene sequence: CDR1 LNHDA, CDR2 SQIVND (reference sequence). Trimming pared 5 bases from V and 0 bases from J, leaving 8 bases between. The CDR3 consists of 14 residues. CDR3 DNA sequence: TGTGCCAGTAGTTTGGCGAGCTCCTACAATGAGCAGTTCTTC. It translates to CASSLASSYNEQFF.

The V gene is TRBV4-2, the J gene TRBJ2-2; perhaps TRBD1 as D (5 bases). Germline V lookup: CDR1 LGHNA, CDR2 YNFKEQ. This CDR3 is built from 15 residues. V gave up 0 bases and J gave up 2 bases, with 7 bases separating them. This CDR3 reads CASSQERGNTGELFF. CDR3 in DNA: TGTGCCAGCAGCCAAGAAAGGGGAAACACCGGGGAGCTGTTTTTT.

This chain links TRBV7-1 with TRBJ1-6; D is uncertain. TRBV7-1 carries the ORF label, with uncertain function. V lost 2 bases to trimming and J lost 0 bases, with 26 bases between them. There are 22 residues in the CDR3. CDR3 DNA sequence: TGTGCCAGCAGCTCACCCGACGCCCTGCCGCGCAAAAGAGGCTCCTATAATTCACCCCTCCACTTT. Translated: CASSSPDALPRKRGSYNSPLHF.

The chain carries TRBV9 and TRBJ1-1; no clear D gene. V lost 1 base, J lost 4 bases, and 11 bases lay in between. Looked up from germline, CDR1 is SGDLS and CDR2 is YYNGEE. This CDR3 comprises 14 residues. CDR3 residues: CASSVYPGSTEAFF. CDR3 DNA: TGTGCCAGCAGCGTATACCCCGGGAGCACTGAAGCTTTCTTT.

This clonotype was seen many times. The V and J genes are TRBV7-9 and TRBJ2-3; the D gene could be TRBD1 or TRBD2 (5 bases each). The CDR3 has 15 amino acids. CDR1 and CDR2 (germline): SEHNR, FQNEAQ (reference sequence). The germline V and J ends were trimmed by 5 bases and 2 bases, with 14 bases remaining between them. The CDR3, as DNA: TGTGCCAGCAGCCCATCTGGGGGAGTCACAGATACGCAGTATTTT. This sequence encodes CASSPSGGVTDTQYF.

The table lists this clonotype with a few counts. The V and J genes are TRBV29-1 and TRBJ2-1; D ambiguous. CDR3 length: 11 residues. Germline CDR1 SQVTM, CDR2 ANQGSEA. Deletions cut 7 bases from V and 4 bases from J, with 8 bases between. CDR3 sequence (DNA): TGCAGCGGTCGGCAATACAATGAGCAGTTCTTC. The encoded protein is CSGRQYNEQFF.

In this sample, this clonotype turned up a few times. The genes are TRBV10-3 and TRBJ1-1; D is possibly TRBD1 (5 bases). Trimming took 0 bases from V and 3 from J, leaving 8 bases between them. This CDR3 has 14 residues. Germline CDR1 reads ENHRY; CDR2 reads SYGVKD. CDR3: CAISESGGDTEAFF. CDR3 DNA: TGTGCCATCAGTGAGTCCGGGGGTGACACTGAAGCTTTCTTT.

The table lists this clonotype with a few counts. The rearrangement uses TRBV6-5 and TRBJ1-1; D perhaps matches TRBD1 (5 bases). The CDR3 length is 11 residues. Trimming shortened V by 8 bases and J by 11 bases, and 15 bases separated the two germline ends. CDR1 and CDR2 (germline): MNHEY, SVGAGI. The CDR3 DNA reads as TGTGCCAGCGGAGGGTGGGGGTTTGCTTTCTTT. Protein sequence: CASGGWGFAFF.

V is TRBV27 and J is TRBJ2-3, with D uncertain. CDR1 MNHEY and CDR2 SMNVEV come from the germline V gene (reference sequence). This CDR3 has 14 amino acids. The ends were cut back, 3 bases at V and 0 bases at J, with 7 bases in the middle. In DNA form, the CDR3 reads TGTGCCAGCAGTTTTGGGGATAGCACAGATACGCAGTATTTT. This translates into CASSFGDSTDTQYF.

The sample holds a few counts of this clonotype. The rearrangement links TRBV4-2 to TRBJ2-3, with D unclear. V lost 0 bases to trimming and J lost 0 bases, with 13 bases between them. The CDR3 contains 17 residues. The V gene's germline CDR1 is LGHNA and CDR2 YNFKEQ. The CDR3 is CASSQDRGTPSTDTQYF. The CDR3 nucleotides are TGTGCCAGCAGCCAAGATAGAGGAACTCCCAGCACAGATACGCAGTATTTT.

This clonotype has just a few counts. V gene TRBV3-1 combines with J gene TRBJ2-7; D is undetermined. In germline, CDR1 is LGHDT, CDR2 YNNKEL (reference sequence). The CDR3 spans 13 residues. V lost 1 base and J 7 bases, leaving 11 bases between the germline ends. CDR3 DNA: TGTGCCAGCAGCCAAGTAGGTCACGTGGAGCAGTACTTC. Translation gives CASSQVGHVEQYF.

There are a few counts of this clonotype. The CDR3 protein is CASSLVPLDTQYF. CDR3 sequence (DNA): TGTGCCAGCAGCTTAGTTCCCCTAGATACGCAGTATTTT. The V and J genes are TRBV7-8 and TRBJ2-3, with no clear D. This CDR3 region has 13 residues. The V gene's germline CDR1 is SGHVS and CDR2 FQNEAQ. Between the trimmed V and J ends, which lost 1 base and 5 bases, there was a span of 7 bases.

The rearrangement uses TRBV7-8 and TRBJ2-1; D possibly corresponds to TRBD2 (6 bases). Trimming cost V 3 bases and J 0 bases, with 9 bases left between them. Germline CDR1 is SGHVS and CDR2 is FQNEAQ. The CDR3 is 15 amino acids. This CDR3 reads CASSFPGSSYNEQFF. The CDR3 region has the DNA TGTGCCAGCAGCTTCCCCGGGAGCTCCTACAATGAGCAGTTCTTC.

The chain employs TRBV4-3 and TRBJ1-6; D might be TRBD1 (6 bases). CDR3 length: 15 amino acids. Trimming took off 0 bases at V and 7 bases at J, with 10 bases between the two ends. CDR1 is LGHNA and CDR2 is YSLEER in the germline V gene. CDR3 nucleotide sequence: TGCGCCAGCAGCCAAGACGGTCAGGGGAATTCACCCCTCCACTTT. This gives the protein CASSQDGQGNSPLHF.